A selection of T cell receptor beta chains follows, all from one sample in a study of blood T cell repertoires in COVID-19. Sequencing was performed with immunoSEQ multiplex PCR; in TCRdb, only in-frame clones are kept and a portion is missing. The table lists about 240,000 clones, roughly 89% of them singletons. Sequenced sample: PBMCs or T cells enriched from blood (not recorded which). The source is a middle-aged man who had recovered from COVID-19. The CDR3 runs from the conserved cysteine through the conserved F or W. The D gene is left open where the match is weak.

>TRBV12-3/TRBV12-4|TRBJ2-7|.
CASSKRGSGEQYF
TGTGCCAGCAGTAAAAGGGGTTCGGGTGAGCAGTACTTC
>TRBV11-2|TRBJ1-5|.
CASSVTDNQPQHF
TGTGCCAGCAGCGTGACAGATAATCAGCCCCAGCATTTT
>TRBV7-7|TRBJ1-4|.
CASSLAGPGKNEKLFF
TGTGCTAGCAGCTTAGCCGGCCCCGGGAAAAATGAAAAACTGTTTTTT
>TRBV27|TRBJ1-5|TRBD1
CASSDGTGLSNQPQHF
TGTGCCAGCAGTGACGGGACAGGTCTTAGCAATCAGCCCCAGCATTTT
>TRBV19|TRBJ2-7|.
CASMIKTGLSYEQYF
TGTGCCAGTATGATAAAAACAGGTTTGTCCTACGAGCAGTACTTC
>TRBV13|TRBJ1-2|.
CASSLGGARVGYTF
TGTGCCAGCAGCTTAGGGGGCGCGAGAGTTGGCTACACCTTC
>TRBV30|TRBJ1-5|TRBD1
CACAGGYGQPQHF
TGTGCCTGTGCAGGGGGCTATGGTCAGCCCCAGCATTTT
>TRBV27|TRBJ1-2|.
CASRLPRQVRDGYTF
TGTGCCAGCAGGTTACCCCGACAGGTGCGGGATGGCTACACCTTC
>TRBV3-1/TRBV3-2|TRBJ2-3|.
CASSQGLGWDEGDSSDTQYF
TGTGCCAGCAGCCAAGGCCTGGGATGGGATGAGGGAGATAGCTCAGATACGCAGTATTTT
>TRBV10-2|TRBJ2-1|.
CASLSVYNEQFF
TGCGCCAGCCTCTCGGTTTACAATGAGCAGTTCTTC
>TRBV4-2|TRBJ1-2|.
CASSQERLLQVGYTF
TGTGCCAGCAGCCAAGAGCGGCTTCTACAGGTTGGCTACACCTTC
>TRBV30|TRBJ2-1|TRBD2
CAWSATSGGYNEQFF
TGTGCCTGGAGTGCTACTAGCGGGGGGTACAATGAGCAGTTCTTC